The 7 T cell receptor beta chains in this list originate from one sample, sequenced in a study of human T cells and chemical hapten exposure. TCRdb analysed the RACE reads with MiXCR anew, one entry per CDR3 protein. Of 120,000 to 150,000 distinct CDR3 sequences in the sample, roughly 10% were seen once. The time point denotes: patch test 2, 6 weeks after DPC sensitization. Sample treatment: therapeutic diphenylcyclopropenone sensitization with weekly scalp DPC. The source material was whole blood, sampled in connection with sensitization to the hapten diphenylcyclopropenone (DPC). All receptors derive from a woman in her 50s with alopecia areata. Some clones in this sample may be carry-over from other donors' samples.

The chain uses TRBV6-1 and TRBJ1-5; D gene uncertain. The CDR3 sequence is 12 residues long. Trimming removed 6 bases at V and 6 bases at J, with 9 bases between. Germline V gives CDR1 MNHNS, CDR2 SASEGT. CDR3 protein: CASRGRGQPQHF. CDR3 sequence (DNA): TGTGCCAGCAGAGGAAGAGGTCAGCCCCAGCATTTT.

The rearrangement uses TRBV2 and TRBJ2-5; unclear D gene. Trimming shortened V by 6 bases and J by 5 bases, and 7 bases separated the two germline ends. CDR1 and CDR2 (germline): SNHLY, FYNNEI. The CDR3 contains 11 residues. The CDR3 nucleotides read TGTGCCAGCAGCGATCTGGAGACCCAGTACTTC. It translates to CASSDLETQYF.

This clonotype came up once. V usage is TRBV7-2 and J usage is TRBJ1-1; 8 bases match TRBD1. Trimming took 5 bases from V and 4 from J; bases not matched to a gene: 12. The V gene's germline CDR1 is SGHTA and CDR2 FQGNSA. The CDR3 consists of 16 residues. The CDR3 is CASSRFWTGPSTEAFF. CDR3 sequence (DNA): TGTGCCAGCAGCCGTTTCTGGACAGGGCCCAGCACTGAAGCTTTCTTT.

Note on this clonotype: A much more abundant neighbour one base away suggests this may be a read error. The chain links TRBV2 to TRBJ1-1; D possibly corresponds to TRBD1 (6 bases). Germline CDR1 is SNHLY and CDR2 is FYNNEI. The CDR3 is 15 amino acids. The CDR3, as DNA: TGTACCAGCAGACCCGACAGGTCCCCGAACACTGAAGCTTTCTTT. Translation: CTSRPDRSPNTEAFF. The variable domain in full, completed from reference TRBV2 and TRBJ1-1, reads EPEVTQTPSHQVTQMGQEVILRCVPISNHLYFYWYRQILGQKVEFLVSFYNNEISEKSEIFDDQFSVERPDGSNFTLKIRSTKLEDSAMYFCTSRPDRSPNTEAFFGQGTRLTVV.

This clonotype was found many times. The gene calls are TRBV9 and TRBJ2-7; TRBD2 matches 13 bases. The CDR3 has 16 residues. V dropped 4 bases and J dropped 3; count of bases not matched to a gene: 7. Looked up from germline, CDR1 is SGDLS and CDR2 is YYNGEE. CDR3 coding DNA: TGTGCCAGCAGCCCCTCCGGGACTAGCGGGATCTACGAGCAGTACTTC. Protein: CASSPSGTSGIYEQYF. The full variable domain, with the rest looked up from reference TRBV9 and TRBJ2-7, is DSGVTQTPKHLITATGQRVTLRCSPRSGDLSVYWYQQSLDQGLQFLIQYYNGEERAKGNILERFSAQQFPDLHSELNLSSLELGDSALYFCASSPSGTSGIYEQYFGPGTRLTVT.

This clonotype was counted many times. J is TRBJ2-7 and V is TRBV19, with TRBD1 as a possible D gene (5 bases). Germline CDR1 and CDR2: LNHDA and SQIVND (reference sequence). V shed 10 bases and J shed 5 bases, with 21 bases lying between them. The CDR3 extends over 14 amino acids. The DNA for the CDR3 is TGTGCCACAAACCGGCCGGATACAGGAGACGAGCAGTACTTC. This gives the protein CATNRPDTGDEQYF.

This clonotype was recorded a few times. The chain recombines TRBV7-9 with TRBJ2-3; TRBD1 matches 7 bases. Per the germline V gene, CDR1 is SEHNR and CDR2 is FQNEAQ (reference sequence). This CDR3 has 15 residues. The junction had 7 bases not matched to a gene; V was cut back by 6 bases and J by 1 base. The CDR3 DNA reads TGTGCCAGCAGTTCAACAGGGGACCGCACAGATACGCAGTATTTT. It translates to CASSSTGDRTDTQYF.